This TCR beta chain was identified in a study of blood T cell repertoires in COVID-19. Study context: The cDNA or gDNA used as material had been derived from T cells, B-cell-depleted T cells, or PBMCs.

Produced via immunoSEQ multiplex PCR; TCRdb's table is partial and in-frame only. The sample lists more than 250,000 clones; around 86% were seen once. This clone was observed a single time. This CDR3 is built from 14 residues. Germline assignment: CDR1 ENHRY and CDR2 SYGVKD. The germline V and J ends were trimmed by 3 bases and 4 bases, with 10 bases remaining between them. The clonotype originates from a woman under 40 who had recovered from COVID-19. Source material: peripheral blood. This sequence joins TRBV10-3 and TRBJ1-3; perhaps TRBD1 as D (5 bases). CDR3 sequence reads: CAISDQGAGNTIYF. The CDR3 DNA sequence: TGTGCCATCAGTGATCAGGGCGCCGGAAACACCATATATTTT.